The sequence of this T cell receptor (beta chain) was determined in a study of naive and memory T cell subsets. The CDR3 is made up of 12 amino acids. From germline, CDR1 is KGHSH and CDR2 LQKENI. Between the trimmed V and J ends, which lost 5 bases and 6 bases, there was a span of 10 bases. Findings and caveats of the study: Over 90% of naive TCR sequences appeared only once after error correction, unlike memory subsets.

Two oligonucleotides, mixed equimolar, formed the beta constant-region primer covering TRBC1 and TRBC2. An oligonucleotide with the SP2 primer and a 12-nucleotide UMI was ligated to the cDNA 3' end. Nested alpha and beta constant-region primers with the SP2 primer drove four PCR rounds on ligated cDNA. MiXCR, run by TCRdb on the UMI-ligation and nested PCR reads, gives a single entry per CDR3 protein. The sample records 130,000 to 150,000 distinct CDR3 sequences, around 15% being singletons. This clonotype was seen a few times. Its antigen is undetermined. This chain joins TRBV18 and TRBJ1-1; D is undetermined. The sample taken for sequencing was naive CD4+ T cells from blood. This TCR was sampled from a human donor in good health. DNA of the CDR3: TGTGCCAGCTCAGCCACCGGCTCTGAAGCTTTCTTT. Translated: CASSATGSEAFF.